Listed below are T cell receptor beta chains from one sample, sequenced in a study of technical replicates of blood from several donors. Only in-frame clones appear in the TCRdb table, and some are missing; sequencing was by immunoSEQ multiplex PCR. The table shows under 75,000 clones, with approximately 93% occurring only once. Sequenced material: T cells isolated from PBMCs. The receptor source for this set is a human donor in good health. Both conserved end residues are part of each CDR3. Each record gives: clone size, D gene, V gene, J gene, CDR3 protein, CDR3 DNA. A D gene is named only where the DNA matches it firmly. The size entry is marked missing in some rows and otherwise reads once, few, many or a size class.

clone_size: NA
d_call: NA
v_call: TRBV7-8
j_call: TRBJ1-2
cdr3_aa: CASSSSGAYTF
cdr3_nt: TGTGCCAGCAGTTCCAGCGGAGCATACACCTTC

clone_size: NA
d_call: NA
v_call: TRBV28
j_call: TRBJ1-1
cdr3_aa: CASEINTEAFF
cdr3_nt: TGTGCCAGTGAGATTAACACTGAAGCTTTCTTT

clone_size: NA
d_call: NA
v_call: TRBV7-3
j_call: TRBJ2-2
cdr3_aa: CASSPMGGPGELFF
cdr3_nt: TGTGCCAGCAGCCCGATGGGGGGACCCGGGGAGCTGTTTTTT

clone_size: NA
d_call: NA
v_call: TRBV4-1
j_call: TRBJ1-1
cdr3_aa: CASSQGLLGTEAFF
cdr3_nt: TGCGCCAGCAGCCAAGGCTTACTAGGAACTGAAGCTTTCTTT

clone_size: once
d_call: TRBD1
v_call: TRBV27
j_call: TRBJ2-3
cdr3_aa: CASSLVGQGTDTQYF
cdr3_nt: TGTGCCAGCAGTTTGGTGGGACAGGGGACAGATACGCAGTATTTT

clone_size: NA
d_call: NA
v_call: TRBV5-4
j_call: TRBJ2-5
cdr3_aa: CASSPLRVQETQYF
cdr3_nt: TGTGCCAGCAGCCCCTTACGGGTACAAGAGACCCAGTACTTC

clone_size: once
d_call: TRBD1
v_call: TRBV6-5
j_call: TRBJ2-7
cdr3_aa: CASSRTSGQTYEQYF
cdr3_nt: TGTGCCAGCAGTCGGACCTCGGGACAGACCTACGAGCAGTACTTC

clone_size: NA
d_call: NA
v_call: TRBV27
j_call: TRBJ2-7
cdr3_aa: CASSPGLSYEQYF
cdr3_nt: TGTGCCAGCAGCCCGGGACTGTCCTACGAGCAGTACTTC

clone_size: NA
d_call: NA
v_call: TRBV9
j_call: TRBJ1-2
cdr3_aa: CASSVVGTLRDYTF
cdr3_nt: TGTGCCAGCAGCGTAGTAGGGACACTGAGAGACTACACCTTC

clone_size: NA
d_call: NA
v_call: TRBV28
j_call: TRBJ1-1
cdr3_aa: CASNSGNTEAFF
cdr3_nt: TGTGCCAGCAATAGTGGGAACACTGAAGCTTTCTTT

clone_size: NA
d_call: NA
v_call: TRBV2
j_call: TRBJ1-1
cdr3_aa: CASSDAAGNTEAFF
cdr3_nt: TGTGCCAGCAGTGATGCGGCTGGGAACACTGAAGCTTTCTTT

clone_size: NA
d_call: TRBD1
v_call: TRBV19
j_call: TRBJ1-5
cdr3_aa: CASSMTWDSRDQPQHF
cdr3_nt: TGTGCCAGTAGTATGACCTGGGACAGCCGCGATCAGCCCCAGCATTTT